This T cell receptor (beta chain) was profiled in a study of T cells expressing NK-cell markers. After re-calling the 5' RACE reads, TCRdb lists one entry per CDR3 protein, DNA absent. This listing includes approximately 170,000 distinct CDR3 sequences. Per germline, CDR1 DFQATT and CDR2 SNEGSKA (reference sequence). The CDR3 covers 15 residues. The sequenced material came from blood T cells: a sorted CD56 or NKG2C T cell subset, CD4+ or CD8+ T cells, or bulk PBMC T cells (not recorded which). V and J are TRBV20-1 and TRBJ1-5; TCRdb's D gene call, TRBD1, goes unchecked for lack of DNA. The source is a man aged 18 to 70 in good health. CDR3 in amino acids: CSANTGQIHGQPQHF.